The next 9 T cell receptor beta chains were all read from a single sample in a study of CD8 T cells in ankylosing spondylitis. TCRdb recomputed calls from the 5' RACE reads with MiXCR, one row per CDR3 protein. The sample has 120,000 or so distinct CDR3 sequences, roughly 15% seen once. The material sequenced was blood, either unsorted or a sorted T cell fraction (not recorded which). These TCRs come from a female donor with ankylosing spondylitis or in good health (not recorded which).

The chain couples TRBV6-5 to TRBJ2-7, with D possibly TRBD2 on 5 matching bases. The V and J ends lost 3 bases and 0 bases respectively, with 12 bases between them. The CDR3 runs to 15 residues. Germline lookup yields CDR1 MNHEY and CDR2 SVGAGI. CDR3 DNA: TGTGCCAGCAGTTATGTGGGAGCGAGCTCCTACGAGCAGTACTTC. This gives the protein CASSYVGASSYEQYF.

In regard to this clonotype: A much larger clone differs by one base, so this may be a read error. The chain uses TRBV4-2 and TRBJ1-1; 7 bases are a match to TRBD1. Per the germline V gene, CDR1 is LGHNA and CDR2 is YNFKEQ. The CDR3 covers 13 residues. The CDR3 loop reads CAGSQAGQAEAFF. Written as DNA, the CDR3 is TGTGCCGGCAGCCAAGCCGGACAGGCTGAAGCTTTCTTT.

This clonotype was found many times. The chain employs TRBV4-1 and TRBJ2-7; D could derive from TRBD1 or TRBD2 (6 bases each). V lost 2 bases to trimming and J lost 0 bases, with 17 bases between them. CDR3 length: 17 residues. CDR1 is MGHRA and CDR2 is YSYEKL in the germline V gene. CDR3 sequence reads: CASSQWIPGASSYEQYF. For the CDR3, the DNA is TGCGCCAGCAGCCAATGGATCCCGGGGGCTAGCTCCTACGAGCAGTACTTC.

This chain links TRBV4-1 with TRBJ2-2; 7 bases are a match to TRBD2. Trimming at V came to 2 bases and at J to 5 bases, leaving 5 bases not matched to a gene. CDR1 is MGHRA, CDR2 YSYEKL, per germline. The CDR3 is 15 residues long. In nucleotides, the CDR3 is TGCGCCAGCAGCCAATGGATAGCGGGTACCGGGGAGCTGTTTTTT. Translation gives CASSQWIAGTGELFF.

In its sample, this clonotype was seen a few times. CDR3 region: CASRLGDRGGGSEAFF. As DNA, the CDR3 is TGCGCCAGCAGGCTGGGGGATCGGGGAGGAGGGTCTGAAGCTTTCTTT. The chain links TRBV5-1 to TRBJ1-1; D is possibly TRBD1 (5 bases). The V gene lost 5 bases and the J gene lost 6 bases, with 23 bases spanning the gap. Per germline, CDR1 SGHRS and CDR2 YFSETQ. This CDR3 comprises 16 residues. The variable domain in full, with the rest retrieved from reference TRBV5-1 and TRBJ1-1, is KAGVTQTPRYLIKTRGQQVTLSCSPISGHRSVSWYQQTPGQGLQFLFEYFSETQRNKGNFPGRFSGRQFSNSRSEMNVSTLELGDSALYLCASRLGDRGGGSEAFFGQGTRLTVV.

This clonotype turned up a few times. The chain has TRBV18 and TRBJ2-1; TRBD2 matches at 11 bases. CDR3 length equals 16 residues. Trimming cost V 4 bases and J 6 bases; bases outside gene matches: 8. CDR1 and CDR2 from the germline V gene are KGHSH and LQKENI. The CDR3: CASSQGTSGPFNEQFF. CDR3 DNA sequence: TGTGCCAGCTCACAAGGGACTAGCGGCCCGTTCAATGAGCAGTTCTTC.

This clonotype was found a few times. This rearrangement joins TRBV5-1 to TRBJ1-5; D might be TRBD1 (5 bases). The germline V gene has CDR1 SGHRS and CDR2 YFSETQ. The V and J ends lost 0 bases and 8 bases respectively, with 12 bases between them. This CDR3 is 14 amino acids long. The CDR3, as DNA: TGCGCCAGCAGCTTGGTGTCGGGACCCGAGCCCCAGCATTTT. Protein sequence: CASSLVSGPEPQHF.

The rearrangement links TRBV10-3 to TRBJ2-3, with no clear D. Germline CDR1 is ENHRY and CDR2 is SYGVKD. The CDR3 length is 14 residues. Trimming cost V 6 bases and J 4 bases, with 14 bases left between them. CDR3 DNA: TGTGCCATCAGCCCTAACCTGGCCCCAGATACGCAGTATTTT. Translating it yields CAISPNLAPDTQYF.

This clonotype was recorded a few times. The CDR3 DNA reads TGCGCCAGCAGCTTCGGACTAGCGGGGCAAGCTCTCCCCTACAATGAGCAGTTCTTC. Its protein product is CASSFGLAGQALPYNEQFF. The chain joins TRBV5-1 to TRBJ2-1, with 12 bases lining up with TRBD2. The CDR3 is made up of 19 amino acids. V lost 2 bases, J lost 2 bases, and 11 bases stayed unmatched. Germline loops: CDR1 SGHRS, CDR2 YFSETQ. Full variable domain (remainder filled in from reference TRBV5-1 and TRBJ2-1): KAGVTQTPRYLIKTRGQQVTLSCSPISGHRSVSWYQQTPGQGLQFLFEYFSETQRNKGNFPGRFSGRQFSNSRSEMNVSTLELGDSALYLCASSFGLAGQALPYNEQFFGPGTRLTVL.